This T cell receptor (beta chain) was captured by sequencing in a study of CD8+ T cells in alopecia areata. Study-level points and caveats: Normal skin's resident alphabeta T cells are sequenced alongside lesional scalp T cells. Higher clonality and more expanded CD8+ clones appeared in lesional than normal scalp.

The treatment is: oral pan-JAK inhibitor, 5-10 mg twice daily. V lost 0 bases and J lost 5, with 5 bases in between. The CDR3 consists of 12 residues. cDNA serving as the sequencing template came from extracted, reverse transcribed RNA. The method was immunoSEQ multiplex PCR; TCRdb's version includes in-frame clones alone and lacks a portion of them. The sample lists approximately 210,000 clones, 45% to 75% occurring once. A note on this clone: What it recognizes is unknown.

Sequences were derived from CD4+ T cells sorted from blood, sampled at week 4, from a patient treated with tofacitinib. The TCR sequence derives from a human donor with alopecia areata. V gene TRBV23-1 combines with J gene TRBJ2-7; D ambiguous. TRBV23-1 is an ORF, with its function uncertain. The CDR3 is CASSQSGHEQYF. The DNA of the CDR3 is TGCGCCAGCAGTCAATCGGGCCACGAGCAGTACTTC.